This is a list of T cell receptor beta chains from one sample in a study of T cell changes during pregnancy in multiple sclerosis. Data came from immunoSEQ multiplex PCR; TCRdb stores just in-frame clones and leaves some out. This sample has 40,000 or so clones; around nine tenths occur once, and the top ten carry over 0.4%. Material: CD4+ T cells from peripheral blood mononuclear cells, obtained in the first trimester of pregnancy. The receptors come from a female donor in good health, enrolled as a control in a pregnancy study. Each CDR3 is given with its conserved first and last residue.

TRBJ1-6 TRBV7-9 CASSSGQGTSYNSPLHF
TRBJ2-1 TRBV7-9 CASSLRGGFNEQFF
TRBJ2-6 TRBV7-2 CASSLGGAGANVLTF
TRBJ2-7 TRBV5-6 CASSRTGATYEQYF
TRBJ2-3 TRBV4-1 CASSQDGGTQNTQYF
TRBJ1-5 TRBV12-5 CASGLTTGGLDQPQHF
TRBJ1-5 TRBV2 CASSGGHSAVQPQHF
TRBJ1-1 TRBV6-6 CASSYGAATEAFF
TRBJ1-2 TRBV5-8 CASSYPRYTF
TRBJ2-7 TRBV11-1 CASSLVAGQAYEQYF
TRBJ2-5 TRBV7-2 CASSLLAGGQRRETQYF
TRBJ2-7 TRBV30 CAWSVPSGAMVYEQYF
TRBJ1-5 TRBV15 CATSGRTGAYSNQPQHF
TRBJ1-6 TRBV19 CASSIRIGAGYSPLHF
TRBJ2-5 TRBV11-3 CASSLSTGGQETQYF
TRBJ1-2 TRBV12-5 CASGRRGNYGYTF
TRBJ2-5 TRBV7-2 CASSLIAGGPETQYF
TRBJ1-1 TRBV29-1 CSVSRQPNTEAFF
TRBJ2-7 TRBV18 CASSVRREENSYEQYF
TRBJ1-6 TRBV5-1 CASSLRSSYNSPLHF
TRBJ2-2 TRBV10-2 CASRLAGGPGELFF
TRBJ1-4 TRBV27 CASSLGGRGEKLFF
TRBJ2-2 TRBV11-2 CASSRQGAIGELFF
TRBJ2-3 TRBV7-9 CASSRPKSGGDTDTQYF
TRBJ1-5 TRBV5-5 CASSLVRGNQPQHF
TRBJ2-1 TRBV15 CATSSSRGYYNEQFF
TRBJ2-3 TRBV5-4 CASSLMGQGRPLQYF
TRBJ2-4 TRBV25-1 CASRLPGQGNIQYF
TRBJ1-5 TRBV7-2 CASSPGQTRNQPQHF
TRBJ1-5 TRBV6-6 CASSLVQGRNNQPQHF
TRBJ2-7 TRBV5-1 CASSLKKGTGADEQYF
TRBJ2-1 TRBV2 CASSEMWGLAKQFF
TRBJ2-1 TRBV9 CASSEITGHVEQFF
TRBJ1-5 TRBV2 CASREGGSLVNQPQHF
TRBJ1-4 TRBV27 CASSLRTGRIEKLFF
TRBJ1-2 TRBV2 CASSPIRDSSHGYTF
TRBJ2-7 TRBV2 CASKQAYEQYF
TRBJ1-1 TRBV30 CAWTGDTNTEAFF
TRBJ2-1 TRBV28 CASSLQGTGVEFF
TRBJ2-2 TRBV7-7 CASSNLAGGTGELFF
TRBJ2-5 TRBV7-6 CASSLTGVQETQYF
TRBJ2-1 TRBV27 CASSSYSGGPINEQFF
TRBJ2-1 TRBV7-3 CASSYLDNEQFF
TRBJ2-7 TRBV28 CASSHAGGSTYEQYF
TRBJ2-2 TRBV7-2 CASSVTSGLNTGELFF
TRBJ1-2 TRBV7-2 CASPDRPLYGYTF
TRBJ1-5 TRBV6-5 CASTNSGVGGQPQHF
TRBJ2-5 TRBV4-3 CASSQDEISSETQYF
TRBJ1-6 TRBV28 CASTDTGGLNSPLHF
TRBJ2-3 TRBV5-1 CASSLRVAGNTDTQYF
TRBJ1-1 TRBV7-3 CASSFDMNTEAFF
TRBJ1-1 TRBV6-5 CASTRDRLSNTEAFF
TRBJ1-1 TRBV5-4 CASSLPMNTEAFF
TRBJ1-1 TRBV6-5 CASSSTGGVNTEAFF
TRBJ1-3 TRBV6-5 CASSQAYSGNTIYF
TRBJ1-2 TRBV5-8 CASSLDRNYGYTF
TRBJ2-3 TRBV27 CASSATGTSTDTQYF